The next 20 T cell receptor beta chains were all read from a single sample in a study of blood T cell repertoires in COVID-19. Data came from immunoSEQ multiplex PCR; TCRdb stores just in-frame clones and leaves some out. The sample shows approximately 210,000 clones, 80% to 90% of them seen only once. Source material: peripheral blood. These receptors were taken from a man aged 45-65 years with COVID-19, enrolled during active disease.

The chain joins TRBV9 to TRBJ1-3, with D possibly TRBD1 on 5 matching bases. The length of the CDR3 is 18 residues. Germline V lookup: CDR1 SGDLS, CDR2 YYNGEE. Trimming left V 0 bases short and J 4 bases short, with 20 bases between. The CDR3 DNA reads TGTGCCAGCAGCGTAGCTGGAGGGACTCAATTTGGGGGAAACACCATATATTTT. Protein product: CASSVAGGTQFGGNTIYF.

The V call is TRBV10-3, the J call TRBJ2-5; perhaps TRBD1 as D (6 bases). V lost 5 bases, J lost 4 bases, and 17 bases lay in between. The CDR3 spans 15 residues. Germline CDR1 ENHRY, CDR2 SYGVKD. CDR3 DNA sequence: TGTGCCATCAGTTCCCAGGGGCGGCTGGGAGAGACCCAGTACTTC. Its translation is CAISSQGRLGETQYF.

The chain is built from TRBV7-2 and TRBJ2-2, with a possible D match to TRBD2 (7 bases). Germline V gene sequence: CDR1 SGHTA, CDR2 FQGNSA. The CDR3 sequence is 14 residues long. V was cut by 8 bases and J by 5 bases, with 15 bases left in between. CDR3 coding DNA: TGTGCCAGCCCACCCGGGGGGCGGACCGGGGAGCTGTTTTTT. Protein product: CASPPGGRTGELFF. Variable domain in full (rest from reference TRBV7-2 and TRBJ2-2): GAGVSQSPSNKVTEKGKDVELRCDPISGHTALYWYRQSLGQGLEFLIYFQGNSAPDKSGLPSDRFSAERTGGSVSTLTIQRTQQEDSAVYLCASPPGGRTGELFFGEGSRLTVL.

This clone was observed a handful of times. The chain carries TRBV9 and TRBJ2-4; 9 nucleotides line up with TRBD1. CDR1 and CDR2 from the germline V gene are SGDLS and YYNGEE. The CDR3 runs to 15 residues. The trim removed 0 bases at V and 7 bases at J, leaving 5 bases unmatched. This CDR3 reads CASSVEGDRANIQYF. The CDR3 bases are TGTGCCAGCAGCGTAGAGGGGGACAGGGCGAACATTCAGTACTTC.

The chain has TRBV6-2 or TRBV6-3 and TRBJ1-5, with D possibly being TRBD1 (5 bases). The CDR3 extends over 15 amino acids. V lost 5 bases, J lost 7 bases, and 18 bases lay in between. Germline CDR1 reads MNHEY; CDR2 reads SVGEGT. In DNA, the CDR3 is TGTGCCAGCAGTCGTTTCCAGGGTATGAGGCAGCCCCAGCATTTT. Residues: CASSRFQGMRQPQHF.

The J gene is TRBJ2-7, the V gene TRBV5-1, with 10 bases lining up with TRBD2. V was pared by 0 bases and J by 6 bases, with 6 bases of the junction left unmatched. Germline-derived CDR1 and CDR2 are SGHRS and YFSETQ. This CDR3 region has 15 residues. The CDR3 is CASSLVASGSLEQYF. CDR3 nucleotide sequence: TGCGCCAGCAGCTTGGTCGCTAGCGGGAGTCTCGAGCAGTACTTC. The full variable domain, its missing parts supplied by reference TRBV5-1 and TRBJ2-7, is KAGVTQTPRYLIKTRGQQVTLSCSPISGHRSVSWYQQTPGQGLQFLFEYFSETQRNKGNFPGRFSGRQFSNSRSEMNVSTLELGDSALYLCASSLVASGSLEQYFGPGTRLTVT.

The chain links TRBV18 to TRBJ1-1; D may be TRBD1 (5 bases). The CDR3 sequence is 16 residues long. Trimming cost V 0 bases and J 1 base, with 12 bases left between them. The V gene's germline CDR1 is KGHSH and CDR2 LQKENI. The CDR3 sequence is CASSPPGSQGNTEAFF. CDR3 coding DNA: TGTGCCAGCTCACCACCGGGGTCCCAGGGGAACACTGAAGCTTTCTTT.

The chain couples TRBV19 to TRBJ2-3, with 8 bases matching TRBD2. With V trimmed by 6 bases and J by 0 bases, 2 bases remained unmatched. The V gene's germline CDR1 is LNHDA and CDR2 SQIVND (reference sequence). The CDR3 contains 14 residues. The CDR3 coding sequence is TGTGCCAGTAGCGGGAGGGCTAGCACAGATACGCAGTATTTT. Protein sequence: CASSGRASTDTQYF.

The gene calls are TRBV2 and TRBJ1-5; D possibly corresponds to TRBD1 (5 bases). Germline CDR1 and CDR2: SNHLY and FYNNEI. With 0 bases removed from V and 3 bases from J, the gap between germline ends came to 12 bases. The CDR3 spans 16 residues. Here the CDR3 DNA reads TGTGCCAGCAGTGAAGCGCGGAGGGGTGCCAATCAGCCCCAGCATTTT. It is translated as CASSEARRGANQPQHF.

In its sample, this clone was seen once. CDR3 sequence reads: CASRVAGGPTDTQYF. CDR3 nucleotide sequence: TGTGCCAGTAGAGTAGCGGGAGGGCCGACAGATACGCAGTATTTT. The rearrangement links TRBV19 to TRBJ2-3, with TRBD2 matching 11 bases. Germline V gives CDR1 LNHDA, CDR2 SQIVND (reference sequence). This CDR3 comprises 15 residues. V was clipped by 6 bases and J by 3 bases; unmatched bases: 5.

This clone was counted a single time. The V call is TRBV5-1, the J call TRBJ2-2; 11 nucleotides line up with TRBD2. V shed 4 bases and J 6 bases; nucleotides not matched to a gene: 8. The CDR3 contains 16 residues. In germline, CDR1 is SGHRS, CDR2 YFSETQ. CDR3 amino acids: CASSIQLAGVSGELFF. For the CDR3, the DNA is TGCGCCAGCAGCATTCAACTAGCGGGAGTGTCCGGGGAGCTGTTTTTT.

The chain has TRBV4-2 and TRBJ2-3; 10 nucleotides align to TRBD2. Germline trimming cut 4 bases from V and 1 base from J; bases unmatched to any gene: 5. Germline V gives CDR1 LGHNA, CDR2 YNFKEQ. There are 16 residues in the CDR3. The CDR3, as DNA: TGTGCCAGCAGCCCCCCCCTAGCGGGAGGCACAGATACGCAGTATTTT. It is translated as CASSPPLAGGTDTQYF.

The gene calls are TRBV6-1 and TRBJ2-2; the match to TRBD2 covers 10 bases. Trimming cost V 1 base and J 2 bases; bases outside gene matches: 7. CDR3 length: 18 residues. Germline V gives CDR1 MNHNS, CDR2 SASEGT. CDR3 residues: CASSEVLAGASNTGELFF. The CDR3 nucleotides read TGTGCCAGCAGTGAAGTTCTAGCGGGGGCCAGTAACACCGGGGAGCTGTTTTTT.

The chain links TRBV5-8 to TRBJ1-4; 9 bases fit TRBD1. With V trimmed by 0 bases and J by 0 bases, 0 bases remained unmatched. From germline, CDR1 is SGHTS and CDR2 YDEGEE. The CDR3 length is 16 residues. CDR3 DNA sequence: TGTGCCAGCAGCTTGGGGGACAGGGCAACTAATGAAAAACTGTTTTTT. This encodes CASSLGDRATNEKLFF.

This clone was found many times. V gene TRBV15 combines with J gene TRBJ2-1; 7 bases match TRBD2. J lost 0 bases, V lost 1 base, and 9 bases had no gene match. CDR3 length equals 18 residues. The germline gives CDR1 LNHNV, CDR2 YYDKDF (reference sequence). CDR3 protein: CATSRGPGGTSSYNEQFF. The CDR3 bases are TGTGCCACCAGCAGAGGCCCGGGAGGAACTAGCTCCTACAATGAGCAGTTCTTC. The whole variable domain, remainder taken from reference TRBV15 and TRBJ2-1, is DAMVIQNPRYQVTQFGKPVTLSCSQTLNHNVMYWYQQKSSQAPKLLFHYYDKDFNNEADTPDNFQSRRPNTSFCFLDIRSPGLGDTAMYLCATSRGPGGTSSYNEQFFGPGTRLTVL.

The rearrangement uses TRBV5-4 and TRBJ2-7, with a weak D call TRBD2 (6 bases). V was trimmed by 3 bases and J by 3 bases, leaving 22 bases between them. CDR1 and CDR2 from the germline V gene are SGHNT and YYREEE (reference sequence). The CDR3 runs 17 residues. CDR3 sequence reads: CASSWGGAGLQGYEQYF. The CDR3 DNA is TGTGCCAGCAGCTGGGGCGGGGCGGGACTCCAAGGCTACGAGCAGTACTTC.

This sequence joins TRBV21-1 and TRBJ1-1; the table's D gene call, TRBD1, was not cross checked with the DNA. TRBV21-1 counts as a pseudogene. The CDR3 runs to 17 residues. CDR3 coding DNA: TGTGCCAGCAGCAAAGTGGAGTGGGGGACAAGGAACACTGAAGCTTTCTTT. Translation gives CASSKVEWGTRNTEAFF.

The rearrangement links TRBV30 to TRBJ2-3; 12 bases match TRBD2. V shed 4 bases and J 1 base; nucleotides not matched to a gene: 3. This CDR3 comprises 15 residues. From germline, CDR1 is GTSNPN and CDR2 SVGIG (reference sequence). CDR3 region: CAWTSGGARTDTQYF. The CDR3 DNA is TGTGCCTGGACTAGCGGGGGGGCCCGCACAGATACGCAGTATTTT.

The rearrangement uses TRBV5-5 and TRBJ1-6, with 7 bases identical to TRBD1. Losses at the gene ends were 4 bases for V and 14 bases for J; bases not matched to a gene: 24. The CDR3 is made up of 18 amino acids. The V gene's germline CDR1 is SGHKS and CDR2 YYEKEE (reference sequence). The CDR3 bases are TGTGCCAGCAGCCCCGATAGTACAGGGGCTCGCGGCATAGGTTCCCTCCACTTT. Its protein product is CASSPDSTGARGIGSLHF.

This clone is a singleton in its sample. V gene TRBV19 combines with J gene TRBJ2-3; perhaps TRBD2 as D (6 bases). Germline CDR1 is LNHDA and CDR2 is SQIVND (reference sequence). Trimming stripped 6 bases from V and 2 bases from J, with 12 bases between. CDR3 size: 14 residues. Here the CDR3 DNA reads TGTGCCAGTAGCACGGGACTTACCACAGATACGCAGTATTTT. Encoded protein: CASSTGLTTDTQYF.